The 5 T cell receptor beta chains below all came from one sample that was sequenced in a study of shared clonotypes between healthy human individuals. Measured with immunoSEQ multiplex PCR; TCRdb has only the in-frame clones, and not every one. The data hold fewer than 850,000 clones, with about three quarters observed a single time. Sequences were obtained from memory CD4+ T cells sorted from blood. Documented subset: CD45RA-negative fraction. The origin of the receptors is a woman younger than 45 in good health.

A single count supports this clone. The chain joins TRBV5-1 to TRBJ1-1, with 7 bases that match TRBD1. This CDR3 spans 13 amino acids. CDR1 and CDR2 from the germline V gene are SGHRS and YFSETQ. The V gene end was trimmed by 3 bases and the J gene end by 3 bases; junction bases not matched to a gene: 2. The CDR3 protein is CASSSDRDTEAFF. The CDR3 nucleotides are TGCGCCAGCAGCTCCGACAGGGACACTGAAGCTTTCTTT.

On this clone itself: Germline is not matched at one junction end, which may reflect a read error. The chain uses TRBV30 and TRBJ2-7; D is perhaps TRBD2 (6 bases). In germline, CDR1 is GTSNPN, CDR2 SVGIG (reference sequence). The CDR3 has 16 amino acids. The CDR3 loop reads CAWSAFGTPTSYEQYF. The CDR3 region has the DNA TGTGCCTGGAGCGCATTCGGGACTCCGACCTCCTATGAGCAGTACTTC.

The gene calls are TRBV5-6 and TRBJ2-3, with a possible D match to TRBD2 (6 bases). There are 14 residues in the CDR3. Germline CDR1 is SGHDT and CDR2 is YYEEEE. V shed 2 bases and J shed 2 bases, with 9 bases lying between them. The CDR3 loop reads CASSFREPTDTQYF. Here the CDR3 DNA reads TGTGCCAGCAGCTTCCGGGAGCCCACAGATACGCAGTATTTT.

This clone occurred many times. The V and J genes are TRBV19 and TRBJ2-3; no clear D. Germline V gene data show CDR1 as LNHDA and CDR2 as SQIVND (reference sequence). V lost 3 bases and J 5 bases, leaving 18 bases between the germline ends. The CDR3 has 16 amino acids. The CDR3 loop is CASSIPGSVSGDTQYF. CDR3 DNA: TGTGCCAGTAGTATCCCGGGCAGCGTTTCCGGAGATACGCAGTATTTT.

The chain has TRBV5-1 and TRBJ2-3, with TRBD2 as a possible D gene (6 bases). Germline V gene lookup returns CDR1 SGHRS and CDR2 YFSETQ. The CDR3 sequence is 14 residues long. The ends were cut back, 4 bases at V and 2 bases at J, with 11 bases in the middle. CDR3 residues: CASSVGTLTDTQYF. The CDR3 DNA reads TGCGCCAGCAGCGTCGGGACTCTCACAGATACGCAGTATTTT.